These T cell receptor beta chains were read from a single sample in a study of blood T cell repertoires in COVID-19. Sequencing was performed with immunoSEQ multiplex PCR; in TCRdb, only in-frame clones are kept and a portion is missing. Of 90,000 to 110,000 clones in the sample, roughly 84% were seen once. The specimen was peripheral blood. The receptors derive from a woman in her forties or fifties with acute or convalescent COVID-19. The CDR3 runs from the conserved cysteine through the conserved F or W. Fields, in order: clone size, D gene, V gene, J gene, CDR3 DNA, CDR3 protein. D genes are given only for firm matches. Clone size is shown for a subset of rows, as once, few, many or a class of expanded clone.

clone size: .; D gene: TRBD1; V gene: TRBV10-1; J gene: TRBJ2-3; CDR3 DNA: TGCGCCAGCAGTGCCGTGGGGGCAGGGGGCGCGGGCACAGATACGCAGTATTTT; CDR3 protein: CASSAVGAGGAGTDTQYF
clone size: few; D gene: .; V gene: TRBV12-3/TRBV12-4; J gene: TRBJ1-2; CDR3 DNA: TGTGCCAGCAGCGGGACATCAGCCTATGGCTACACCTTC; CDR3 protein: CASSGTSAYGYTF
clone size: once; D gene: .; V gene: TRBV2; J gene: TRBJ1-5; CDR3 DNA: TGTGCCAGCAGTCTTACAAATGGTGGCAATCAGCCCCAGCATTTT; CDR3 protein: CASSLTNGGNQPQHF
clone size: .; D gene: .; V gene: TRBV7-9; J gene: TRBJ2-5; CDR3 DNA: TGTGCCAGCAGCCCCCCCGGGGGCCAAGAGACCCAGTACTTC; CDR3 protein: CASSPPGGQETQYF
clone size: .; D gene: TRBD1; V gene: TRBV9; J gene: TRBJ1-2; CDR3 DNA: TGTGCCAGCAGCGTAGTGTTACAGGGGGGCGGCTACACCTTC; CDR3 protein: CASSVVLQGGGYTF
clone size: .; D gene: TRBD1; V gene: TRBV24-1; J gene: TRBJ1-1; CDR3 DNA: TGTGCCACCAGTGCAGGGGGCGGGAAGGGGGACACTGAAGCTTTCTTT; CDR3 protein: CATSAGGGKGDTEAFF
clone size: .; D gene: TRBD2; V gene: TRBV5-1; J gene: TRBJ2-2; CDR3 DNA: TGCGCCAGCAGCCCACTAGCGGGGATCGGGGAGCTGTTTTTT; CDR3 protein: CASSPLAGIGELFF
clone size: .; D gene: .; V gene: TRBV19; J gene: TRBJ1-6; CDR3 DNA: TGTGCCAGTAGTCTGCCGGACACGAGAAGGAGCTCCTATAATTCACCCCTCCACTTT; CDR3 protein: CASSLPDTRRSSYNSPLHF
clone size: .; D gene: .; V gene: TRBV23-1; J gene: TRBJ2-1; CDR3 DNA: TGCGCCAGCAGTCAATTCACCCGGGGGAACAATGAGCAGTTCTTC; CDR3 protein: CASSQFTRGNNEQFF
clone size: .; D gene: TRBD1; V gene: TRBV6-4; J gene: TRBJ1-3; CDR3 DNA: TGTGCCAGCAGTGACCCCGAATCCACAGGGGCCCGTCAGCCTGGAAACACCATATATTTT; CDR3 protein: CASSDPESTGARQPGNTIYF
clone size: .; D gene: .; V gene: TRBV6-5; J gene: TRBJ2-2; CDR3 DNA: TGTGCCACCATCTACAGGGTACACACCGGGGGGGAGCTGTTTTTT; CDR3 protein: CATIYRVHTGGELFF
clone size: .; D gene: TRBD1; V gene: TRBV19; J gene: TRBJ1-1; CDR3 DNA: TGTGCCAGTAGGACAGGGCCTGAAGCTTTCTTT; CDR3 protein: CASRTGPEAFF
clone size: .; D gene: .; V gene: TRBV5-1; J gene: TRBJ2-7; CDR3 DNA: TGCGCCAGCAGCCTGGGGGCCTCTTCGGGGTACGAGCAGTACTTC; CDR3 protein: CASSLGASSGYEQYF
clone size: .; D gene: TRBD2; V gene: TRBV3-1/TRBV3-2; J gene: TRBJ2-2; CDR3 DNA: TGTGCCAGCAGCTCATGGGGGACTAGCGGGGTTACGAACACCGGGGAGCTGTTTTTT; CDR3 protein: CASSSWGTSGVTNTGELFF
clone size: .; D gene: TRBD1; V gene: TRBV3-1/TRBV3-2; J gene: TRBJ1-6; CDR3 DNA: TGTGCCAGCAGTCCCGGGACAGGGATTTCACCCCTCCACTTT; CDR3 protein: CASSPGTGISPLHF
clone size: .; D gene: TRBD2; V gene: TRBV6-2/TRBV6-3; J gene: TRBJ2-3; CDR3 DNA: TGTGCCAGCAGCTCCGGGACTAGCGGGGGTAAATGGGATACGCAGTATTTT; CDR3 protein: CASSSGTSGGKWDTQYF
clone size: .; D gene: .; V gene: TRBV9; J gene: TRBJ2-7; CDR3 DNA: TGTGCCAGCAGCGTAGGGACTAACCACGAGCAGTACTTC; CDR3 protein: CASSVGTNHEQYF
clone size: few; D gene: TRBD2; V gene: TRBV3-1/TRBV3-2; J gene: TRBJ2-5; CDR3 DNA: TGTGCCAGCAGCCCGTCGGGGGGTCTGGAGACCCAGTACTTC; CDR3 protein: CASSPSGGLETQYF
clone size: .; D gene: TRBD1; V gene: TRBV6-2/TRBV6-3; J gene: TRBJ1-1; CDR3 DNA: TGTGCCAGCAGTCTGGGACAGAGCACTGAAGCTTTCTTT; CDR3 protein: CASSLGQSTEAFF
clone size: .; D gene: .; V gene: TRBV6-5; J gene: TRBJ1-5; CDR3 DNA: TGTGCCAGCAGTCCCGAGGGGAGGCGGCAGCCCCAGCATTTT; CDR3 protein: CASSPEGRRQPQHF
clone size: once; D gene: .; V gene: TRBV5-6; J gene: TRBJ1-2; CDR3 DNA: TGTGCCAGCAGCATACCCCCCGAGGGGGTTAATGGCTACACCTTC; CDR3 protein: CASSIPPEGVNGYTF
clone size: .; D gene: TRBD1; V gene: TRBV24-1; J gene: TRBJ1-2; CDR3 DNA: TGTGCCACCAGTGAGACAGGGTTTTATGGCTACACCTTC; CDR3 protein: CATSETGFYGYTF
clone size: once; D gene: .; V gene: TRBV3-1/TRBV3-2; J gene: TRBJ1-3; CDR3 DNA: TGTGCCAGCAGCCAGCGGCATGGAAACACCATATATTTT; CDR3 protein: CASSQRHGNTIYF
clone size: .; D gene: TRBD1; V gene: TRBV5-6; J gene: TRBJ1-5; CDR3 DNA: TGTGCCAGCAGCGCCCTCAGGGGGGCGGTAGGTCAGCCCCAGCATTTT; CDR3 protein: CASSALRGAVGQPQHF
clone size: once; D gene: TRBD2; V gene: TRBV5-1; J gene: TRBJ2-1; CDR3 DNA: TGCGCCAGCAGCCCCGGAGGGACTAGCGGGGCGAGCTCCTACAATGAGCAGTTCTTC; CDR3 protein: CASSPGGTSGASSYNEQFF
clone size: .; D gene: .; V gene: TRBV19; J gene: TRBJ2-6; CDR3 DNA: TGTGCCAGTAGGATGGACCCGTCGGGGGCTGGGGCCAACGTCCTGACTTTC; CDR3 protein: CASRMDPSGAGANVLTF